This TCR beta chain was identified during a study of T cell repertoires in aging, cancer and after chemotherapy. Findings and limits, study-wide: Untreated cancer patients had significantly lower blood TCR diversity than age-matched healthy donors. In healthy donors, age-related TCR diversity loss mainly reflected lost richness. No conclusions about immunological memory after chemotherapy can be drawn from the repertoire data.

A mixed TRB-A/B primer pool amplified rearranged TRB by multiplex touch-down PCR. From the multiplex PCR reads, TCRdb called clonotypes with MiXCR, one entry per CDR3 protein. The table includes about 3,400 distinct CDR3 sequences, 25% to 30% detected once. Peripheral blood genomic DNA, not sorted cells or RNA, was the template. As to this clonotype: Its antigen remains unknown.

The sequencing input was blood. This clonotype was obtained from a human donor with a solid tumor.

CDR3: CASSLNRGNTIYF. The CDR3 coding sequence is TGTGCCAGCAGTTTGAACAGGGGAAACACCATATATTTT. J is TRBJ1-3 and V is TRBV28; D may be TRBD1 (5 bases). Germline values: CDR1 MDHEN, CDR2 SYDVKM. This CDR3 has 13 residues. Between the trimmed V and J ends, which lost 3 bases and 4 bases, there was a span of 7 bases.